These T cell receptor beta chains were read from a single sample in a study of blood T cell repertoires in COVID-19. Measured with immunoSEQ multiplex PCR; TCRdb has only the in-frame clones, and not every one. This sample has about 60,000 clones; 70% to 80% occur once, and the top ten carry roughly 9.7%. The specimen sequenced was peripheral blood. These receptors originate from a human donor in a cohort sampled during active COVID-19. Both conserved end residues are part of each CDR3. The D gene is left open where the match is weak. Expanded clones get a size class; other rows say once, few or many, or leave the size out.

>TRBD1|TRBV30|once|TRBJ1-6
TGTGCCTGGAGTGCGACAGGGGGTAATTCACCCCTCCACTTT
CAWSATGGNSPLHF
>-|TRBV6-5|-|TRBJ1-5
TGTGCCAGCAATCGGAGCAATCAGCCCCAGCATTTT
CASNRSNQPQHF
>TRBD1|TRBV5-4|-|TRBJ1-2
TGTGCCAGCAGCTTGGAGGTCCGGGACAGGGGGCTGTCTGGCTACACCTTC
CASSLEVRDRGLSGYTF
>TRBD2|TRBV10-1|-|TRBJ2-1
TGCGCCAGCAGTGATCCAGCGGGAGAGACCTACAATGAGCAGTTCTTC
CASSDPAGETYNEQFF
>TRBD1|TRBV20-1|-|TRBJ1-1
TGCAGTGCTAAGGGACAGACTGAAGCTTTCTTT
CSAKGQTEAFF
>-|TRBV4-3|-|TRBJ2-1
TGCGCCAGCAGCCAAGACGCCCTAGCGAGGAGCTCCTACAATGAGCAGTTCTTC
CASSQDALARSSYNEQFF
>-|TRBV7-3|-|TRBJ2-6
TGTGCCAGCAGATCAACAGGGAATGGAGGGGCCAACGTCCTGACTTTC
CASRSTGNGGANVLTF
>-|TRBV18|-|TRBJ2-3
TGTGCCAGCTCACCAATCTGGAGAGATGGAGATACGCAGTATTTT
CASSPIWRDGDTQYF
>TRBD2|TRBV6-6|once|TRBJ2-7
TGTGCCAGCAGTTACACAAGACTAGCGGACTCCTACGAGCAGTACTTC
CASSYTRLADSYEQYF
>TRBD1|TRBV28|once|TRBJ2-7
TGTGCCAGCAGTCCGGGGGGGGACAGGGGCCGCCCCAGCTCCTACGAGCAGTACTTC
CASSPGGDRGRPSSYEQYF
>-|TRBV15|-|TRBJ2-2
TGTGCCACCAGCAGAGGAACTACTTACACCGGGGAGCTGTTTTTT
CATSRGTTYTGELFF
>TRBD1|TRBV18|once|TRBJ1-5
TGTGCCAGCTCCCTGACAGGGGGTAGCAATCAGCCCCAGCATTTT
CASSLTGGSNQPQHF
>TRBD2|TRBV4-3|-|TRBJ2-7
TGCGCCAGCAGCCAATCCTGGGTACCTAGCGGGAGTTCCGCGGTCTACGAGCAGTACTTC
CASSQSWVPSGSSAVYEQYF
>-|TRBV28|-|TRBJ1-1
TGTGCCAGCAGTTTCTCCGCAGGGACTGAAGCTTTCTTT
CASSFSAGTEAFF
>-|TRBV5-1|once|TRBJ2-7
TGCGCCAGCAGCTCTCCAGGATACTCCTACGAGCAGTACTTC
CASSSPGYSYEQYF
>TRBD1|TRBV18|few|TRBJ2-7
TGTGCCAGCTCATTCACAGGGGTCTACGAGCAGTACTTC
CASSFTGVYEQYF
>-|TRBV5-6|-|TRBJ2-2
TGTGCCAGCAGCCCACTAGGGCTAGGCCTCACCGGGGAGCTGTTTTTT
CASSPLGLGLTGELFF
>-|TRBV7-2|-|TRBJ1-2
TGTGCCAGCAGCGTTAGAAGAGAACGGGGATCCTATGGCTACACCTTC
CASSVRRERGSYGYTF
>-|TRBV6-5|few|TRBJ1-1
TGTGCCAGCATGGAGTCTACGGCAGGGAAAGCTTTCTTT
CASMESTAGKAFF
>-|TRBV27|few|TRBJ2-7
TGTGCCAGCAGCCCGGGGCCGGGGGATTACGAGCAGTACTTC
CASSPGPGDYEQYF
>TRBD2|TRBV19|-|TRBJ2-5
TGTGCCAGCTCCCCGAGCGGGAGGGCCGAGACCCAGTACTTC
CASSPSGRAETQYF
>TRBD2|TRBV18|-|TRBJ2-3
TGTGCCAGCTCACCACCCCCGGGACTAGCGGCCTATTCTGATACGCAGTATTTT
CASSPPPGLAAYSDTQYF
>TRBD1|TRBV30|-|TRBJ1-2
TGTGCCTGGACCTATACAGGGGGCGGCTACACCTTC
CAWTYTGGGYTF
>-|TRBV7-9|-|TRBJ2-7
TGTGCCAGCAGCCCTTCGGACAGCAGCTCCTACGAGCAGTACTTC
CASSPSDSSSYEQYF
>-|TRBV28|-|TRBJ1-5
TGTGCCAGCAGTCCCCGGGCCGACTATAGCAATCAGCCCCAGCATTTT
CASSPRADYSNQPQHF
>TRBD1|TRBV5-8|few|TRBJ1-2
TGTGCCAGCGGACCGGACAGGGGGTATTCTGGCTACACCTTC
CASGPDRGYSGYTF
>-|TRBV11-1|few|TRBJ2-7
TGTGCCAGCAGCTTGGGGGCCGGACTGAGCTCCTACGAGCAGTACTTC
CASSLGAGLSSYEQYF
>-|TRBV12-5|-|TRBJ2-2
TGTGCTAGTGGGCGGACTCATAACGCCTATTCCATTGGCGGGGAGCTGTTTTTT
CASGRTHNAYSIGGELFF
>-|TRBV25-1|-|TRBJ1-2
TGTGCCAGCAGTCTACAGGGTGGCTATGGCTACACCTTC
CASSLQGGYGYTF
>-|TRBV30|-|TRBJ2-5
TGTGCCTGGAGCGGGGGGACCCAGTACTTC
CAWSGGTQYF
>-|TRBV19|-|TRBJ1-1
TGTGCCAGTAGTTTAGCGACAGCAGCTTTCTTT
CASSLATAAFF
>TRBD2|TRBV29-1|-|TRBJ2-3
TGCAGCGTGCGACTAGCGGGAGCTGATACGCAGTATTTT
CSVRLAGADTQYF
>-|TRBV7-2|-|TRBJ2-7
TGTGCCAGCAGCCCGATAGGGGCGGGAAGGGGCGAGCAGTACTTC
CASSPIGAGRGEQYF
>-|TRBV6-6|-|TRBJ1-1
TGTGCCAGCAGTGTTGGACCGGGACTCCGGAACACTGAAGCTTTCTTT
CASSVGPGLRNTEAFF
>TRBD1|TRBV4-2|-|TRBJ1-2
TGTGCCAGCAGCCAAAGGACAGGGGGCGATGGCTACACCTTC
CASSQRTGGDGYTF
>TRBD1|TRBV7-2|once|TRBJ2-1
TGTGCCAGCAGCTTTTTATCAGGGGGTGAGCAGTTCTTC
CASSFLSGGEQFF